This is a list of T cell receptor beta chains from one sample in a study of shared clonotypes between healthy human individuals. Data came from immunoSEQ multiplex PCR; TCRdb stores just in-frame clones and leaves some out. The table lists about 600,000 clones, around 95% of them singletons, with approximately 0.1% in the top ten. Sequenced material: naive CD8+ T cells sorted from blood. These receptors were taken from a young woman in good health. Each CDR3 is given with its conserved first and last residue. The D gene is left open where the match is weak. Clone sizes are given selectively: once, few, many, or a class where the clone is expanded.

j_call,v_call,d_call,clone_size,cdr3_nt,cdr3_aa
TRBJ2-2,TRBV5-1,TRBD2,-,TGCGCCAGCAGCTTGGACTCGACTAGCGTGAACACCGGGGAGCTGTTTTTT,CASSLDSTSVNTGELFF
TRBJ2-7,TRBV27,TRBD2,-,TGTGCCAGCAGGGGGACAGGGGAACTAGCGGGAGGCGGGTACGAGCAGTACTTC,CASRGTGELAGGGYEQYF
TRBJ2-2,TRBV28,-,-,TGTGCCAGCAGTTCCGGGTTCCTCGTTTGGGGGGAGCTGTTTTTT,CASSSGFLVWGELFF
TRBJ2-7,TRBV6-1,-,once,TGTGCCAGCAGGGAACCGGCGGACGGGGCCTACGAGCAGTACTTC,CASREPADGAYEQYF
TRBJ2-3,TRBV6-1,-,-,TGTGCCAGCAGGGGGACTGGAGAGAAGCCAGATACGCAGTATTTT,CASRGTGEKPDTQYF
TRBJ2-3,TRBV7-9,TRBD1,-,TGTGCCAGCAGCTTAGGTCTTATGGGCCAGGGGGTCCCCACAGATACGCAGTATTTT,CASSLGLMGQGVPTDTQYF
TRBJ2-7,TRBV27,-,-,TGTGCCAGCGGCCGGGACCAGGGCTACGAGCAGTACTTC,CASGRDQGYEQYF
TRBJ2-7,TRBV19,-,once,TGTGCCAGTAGTTCGGGGCCGGAAGGCTACGAGCAGTACTTC,CASSSGPEGYEQYF
TRBJ1-1,TRBV5-1,TRBD1,-,TGCGCCAGCAGCTTCTCCGGGACAGGGTGGGGCACTGAAGCTTTCTTT,CASSFSGTGWGTEAFF
TRBJ2-2,TRBV9,-,-,TGTGCCAGCAGCATCCGGGACGGAAACCGCGGGGAGCTGTTTTTT,CASSIRDGNRGELFF
TRBJ2-4,TRBV7-9,-,-,TGTGCCACCGGGGAGTTAGCCAAAAACATTCAGTACTTC,CATGELAKNIQYF
TRBJ2-7,TRBV28,-,-,TGTGCCAGCAGTTTGGAGGTGGGGCCTTCCTACGAGCAGTACTTC,CASSLEVGPSYEQYF
TRBJ2-7,TRBV2,TRBD2,-,TGTGCCAGCATCCTAAGCTTGGGCGGGAGTCTAAACGAGCAGTACTTC,CASILSLGGSLNEQYF
TRBJ1-2,TRBV7-9,-,-,TGTGCCTGCCCGGACAGCCCTAACTATGGCTACACCTTC,CACPDSPNYGYTF
TRBJ2-2,TRBV5-6,-,-,TGTGCCAGCAGCTTTAGTGTCGGGGAGCTGTTTTTT,CASSFSVGELFF
TRBJ2-2,TRBV27,TRBD1,-,TGTGCCAGCACCCATGACTGGGGGACAGAAAACACCGGGGAGCTGTTTTTT,CASTHDWGTENTGELFF
TRBJ2-7,TRBV5-1,-,-,TGCGCCAGCAGCTCTTATGGACATCCTCATCCGGGAGAGCAGTACTTC,CASSSYGHPHPGEQYF
TRBJ1-6,TRBV27,TRBD1,-,TGTGCCAGCAGTTCATACCGGGACAGATATAATTCACCCCTCCACTTT,CASSSYRDRYNSPLHF
TRBJ1-1,TRBV14,TRBD1,-,TGTGCCAGCAGCAAATGGGGACAGGGGGCGCTTCCGTGGACTGAAGCTTTCTTT,CASSKWGQGALPWTEAFF
TRBJ1-5,TRBV15,-,-,TGTGCCACCAGCAGATACAGGGACGGCCAGCCCCAGCATTTT,CATSRYRDGQPQHF
TRBJ1-1,TRBV9,TRBD1,few,TGTGCCAGCAGCGTAGGGGACAGGGCGAGGACTGAAGCTTTCTTT,CASSVGDRARTEAFF
TRBJ2-7,TRBV7-9,TRBD2,-,TGTGCCAGCAGCTGGGGACTAGCGGGATCCTACGAGCAGTACTTC,CASSWGLAGSYEQYF
TRBJ2-7,TRBV6-6,-,-,TGTGCCAGCAGTTCGTGGCAGGGCTACGAGCAGTACTTC,CASSSWQGYEQYF
TRBJ1-2,TRBV28,-,-,TGTGCCAGCGGTACCCGGGGGGGTCATGGCTACACCTTC,CASGTRGGHGYTF
TRBJ2-7,TRBV13,TRBD1,-,TGTGCCAGCAGCTCCGGGACAGGGAGCAGCGAGCAGTACTTC,CASSSGTGSSEQYF
TRBJ2-7,TRBV7-9,-,once,TGTGCCAGCAGCTTAGTAGCAGGGTTGGACGAGCAGTACTTC,CASSLVAGLDEQYF
TRBJ2-7,TRBV6-5,-,-,TGTGCCAGCAGTCAGGTAGGGGAGCAGTACTTC,CASSQVGEQYF
TRBJ2-1,TRBV9,TRBD2,-,TGTGCCAGCAGCGTAGCGGATAGCGGGAAATCGGTTTGGGAGCAGTTCTTC,CASSVADSGKSVWEQFF
TRBJ2-1,TRBV6-1,-,-,TGTGCCAGCAGCGAACTACTTTACAATGAGCAGTTCTTC,CASSELLYNEQFF
TRBJ2-7,TRBV5-6,TRBD2,-,TGTGCCAGCAGCCTAAGACTAGCGCGGCCCTACGAGCAGTACTTC,CASSLRLARPYEQYF
TRBJ2-5,TRBV1,-,-,TGCACCAGCAGCCAAGAACGTCCCGGGACTAGCGCTGAAGAGACCCAGTACTTC,CTSSQERPGTSAEETQYF
TRBJ1-3,TRBV9,-,-,TGTGCCAGCAGCGTAGGGAGTAAAGCTGGAAACACCATATATTTT,CASSVGSKAGNTIYF
TRBJ2-7,TRBV27,-,-,TGTGCCAGCAGTCCAGGACAGACCTACGAGCAGTACTTC,CASSPGQTYEQYF
TRBJ2-5,TRBV5-4,-,-,TGTGCCAGCAGCTCGGTAGAGACCCAGTACTTC,CASSSVETQYF
TRBJ1-4,TRBV27,-,once,TGTGCCAGCAGTTTTTGGGGGAGTGAAGAAAAACTGTTTTTT,CASSFWGSEEKLFF
TRBJ2-3,TRBV5-1,-,-,TGCGCCAGCAGCTCGACAAACTACAACACAGATACGCAGTATTTT,CASSSTNYNTDTQYF
TRBJ2-1,TRBV4-1,-,-,TGCGCCAGCAGCCAAGCTGAGCCAGCAGGGAATGAGCAGTTCTTC,CASSQAEPAGNEQFF
TRBJ2-7,TRBV7-8,-,-,TGTGCCAGCAGCGGCGGCCCCGAGCAGTACTTC,CASSGGPEQYF
TRBJ2-2,TRBV29-1,-,-,TGCAGCGTTGTGGGACCTTTCACCGGGGAGCTGTTTTTT,CSVVGPFTGELFF
TRBJ2-7,TRBV6-5,TRBD1,-,TGTGCCAGCAGTTCCACAGGGGAGACCTACGAGCAGTACTTC,CASSSTGETYEQYF
TRBJ2-2,TRBV27,TRBD1,-,TGTGCCAGCAGTGCCGACAGGGGGTTCGGCACCGGGGAGCTGTTTTTT,CASSADRGFGTGELFF
TRBJ2-7,TRBV28,-,once,TGTGCCAGCAGTTTTCCTCCAGGGAGCTTGGACTACGAGCAGTACTTC,CASSFPPGSLDYEQYF
TRBJ2-3,TRBV27,TRBD2,-,TGTGCCAGCAGTGTCCTAGCGGGAGTAGATACGCAGTATTTT,CASSVLAGVDTQYF